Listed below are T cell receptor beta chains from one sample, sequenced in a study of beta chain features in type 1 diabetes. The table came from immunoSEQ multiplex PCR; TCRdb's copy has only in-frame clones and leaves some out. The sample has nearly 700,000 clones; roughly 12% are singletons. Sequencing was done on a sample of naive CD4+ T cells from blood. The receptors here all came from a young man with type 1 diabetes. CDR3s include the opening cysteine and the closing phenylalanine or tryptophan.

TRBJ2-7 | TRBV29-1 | CSVERQGEGEQYF
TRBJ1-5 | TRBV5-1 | CASSLGEGVQPQHF
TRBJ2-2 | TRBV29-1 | CSVGSGGFVGELFF
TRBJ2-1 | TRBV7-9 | CASSLDRDNEQFF
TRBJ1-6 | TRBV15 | CATSRDVGNSPLHF
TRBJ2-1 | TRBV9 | CASSPRLAGGLGYNEQFF
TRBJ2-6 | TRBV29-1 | CSVVAGANVLTF
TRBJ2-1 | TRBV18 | CASSPRVSNEQFF
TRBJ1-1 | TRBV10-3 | CAISEATSQAFF
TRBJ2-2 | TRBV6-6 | CASSYSRGGTGELFF
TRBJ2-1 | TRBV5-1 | CASSSGGALSSYNEQFF
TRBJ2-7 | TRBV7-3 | CASSLTSTESYEQYF
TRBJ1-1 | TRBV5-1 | CASSSNTEAFF
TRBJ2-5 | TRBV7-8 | CASSLKGRAETQYF
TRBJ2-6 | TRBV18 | CASSPPGQGPGAGANVLTF
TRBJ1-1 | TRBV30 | CAWSVLGEAEAFF
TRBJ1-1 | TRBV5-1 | CASSPDRGTENTEAFF
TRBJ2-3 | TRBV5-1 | CASRRAELTDTQYF
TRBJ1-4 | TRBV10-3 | CAIREGITEKLFF
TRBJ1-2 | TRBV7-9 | CASSLAARESYLF
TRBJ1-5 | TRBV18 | CASSPRRDREGSAQHF
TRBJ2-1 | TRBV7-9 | CASSVPFWVSSYNEQFF
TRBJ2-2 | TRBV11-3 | CASSLDATAGPGELFF
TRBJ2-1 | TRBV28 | CASSPTSGGPYNEQFF
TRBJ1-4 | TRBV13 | CASSWTGLDEKLFF
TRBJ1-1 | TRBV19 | CASTRDSLNTEAFF
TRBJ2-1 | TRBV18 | CASSPPVRGSSYNEQFF
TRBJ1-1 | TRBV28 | CASLGQSNTEAFF
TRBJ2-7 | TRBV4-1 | CASSPGTSADSYEQYF
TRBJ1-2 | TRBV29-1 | CSVSRGLLPGGYTF
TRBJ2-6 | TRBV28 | CASSTPTGVSGANVLTF
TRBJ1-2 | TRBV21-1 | CASSKGVGGYTF
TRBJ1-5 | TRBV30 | CAWSPGWGQPQHF
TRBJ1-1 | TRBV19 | CASSIAVPGQQPFF
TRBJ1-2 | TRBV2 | CASSGTGMGGYTF